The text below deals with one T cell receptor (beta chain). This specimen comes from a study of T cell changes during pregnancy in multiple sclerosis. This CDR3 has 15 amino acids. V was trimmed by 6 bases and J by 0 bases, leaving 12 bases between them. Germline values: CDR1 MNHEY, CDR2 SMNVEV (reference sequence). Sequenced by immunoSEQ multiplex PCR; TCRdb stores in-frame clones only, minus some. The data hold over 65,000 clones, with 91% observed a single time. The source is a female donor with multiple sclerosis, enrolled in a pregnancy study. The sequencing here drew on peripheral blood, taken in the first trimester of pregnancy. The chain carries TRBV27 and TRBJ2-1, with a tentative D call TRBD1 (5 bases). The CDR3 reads CASRIGDSSYNEQFF. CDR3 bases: TGTGCCAGCAGGATAGGGGATAGCTCCTACAATGAGCAGTTCTTC.